Following are 14 T cell receptor beta chains from one sample sequenced in a study of cytomegalovirus exposure and HLA in healthy donors. This PCR relied on a set of 60 Vbeta primers and 13 Jbeta primers. Repertoires were generated with immunoSEQ multiplex PCR, while TCRdb's copy carries only in-frame clones and drops some. The sample lists some 30,000 clones; just under 90% were seen once. The sample was PBMCs. All receptors come from a boy younger than 18 in good health and CMV-seronegative.

The J gene is TRBJ1-3, the V gene TRBV7-2, with TRBD1 matching 8 bases. V lost 8 bases to trimming and J lost 8 bases; unmatched junction nucleotides: 8. CDR1 SGHTA and CDR2 FQGNSA come from the germline V gene. CDR3 length: 13 residues. The CDR3 sequence is CASGADRADTIYF. In nucleotides, the CDR3 is TGTGCCAGCGGCGCGGACAGGGCGGACACCATATATTTT.

The V call is TRBV28, the J call TRBJ2-7; D possibly corresponds to TRBD1 (6 bases). The CDR3 consists of 13 residues. Germline-derived CDR1 and CDR2 are MDHEN and SYDVKM. V lost 7 bases and J 5 bases, leaving 15 bases between the germline ends. CDR3 coding DNA: TGTGCCAGCACGCACAGGGTTGGTCACGAGCAGTACTTC. Amino acids: CASTHRVGHEQYF.

This clone appeared a single time. The J gene is TRBJ1-1, the V gene TRBV6-1; 11 bases agree with TRBD1. The CDR3 covers 14 residues. Germline assignment: CDR1 MNHNS and CDR2 SASEGT. The V and J ends lost 11 bases and 6 bases, in that order; junction bases with no gene match: 11. CDR3 in amino acids: CALTGQGGLAEAFF. CDR3 nucleotide sequence: TGTGCCTTGACGGGACAGGGGGGTTTGGCTGAAGCTTTCTTT.

The chain links TRBV7-9 to TRBJ1-2; D might be TRBD1 (6 bases). Germline CDR1 reads SEHNR; CDR2 reads FQNEAQ (reference sequence). Trimming removed 5 bases at V and 7 bases at J, with 20 bases between. The CDR3 spans 15 residues. The CDR3, as DNA: TGTGCCAGCAGCACTAGGACAGCGCGGGTTTCTGGCTACACCTTC. Translated: CASSTRTARVSGYTF.

The chain links TRBV18 to TRBJ2-2; no clear D gene. V shed 2 bases and J shed 1 base, with 8 bases lying between them. CDR1 and CDR2 (germline): KGHSH, LQKENI. The CDR3 has 15 residues. Written as DNA, the CDR3 is TGTGCCAGCTCACCATTCGGTGAGAACACCGGGGAGCTGTTTTTT. Amino acid sequence: CASSPFGENTGELFF.

The gene calls are TRBV2 and TRBJ2-6; weak D call: TRBD2 (6 bases). Germline CDR1 SNHLY, CDR2 FYNNEI. CDR3 size: 15 residues. Trimming removed 9 bases at V and 3 bases at J, with 15 bases between. The CDR3 DNA is TGTGCCAGTGATTTCTCGGGGGTTGGGGCCAACGTCCTGACTTTC. It encodes CASDFSGVGANVLTF.

The V and J genes are TRBV11-2 and TRBJ2-7; tentative D call: TRBD1 (6 bases). The CDR3 covers 15 residues. Germline V gives CDR1 SGHAT, CDR2 FQNNGV. Trimming took 1 base from V and 0 from J, leaving 10 bases between them. CDR3 bases: TGTGCCAGCAGCTTAGTTACAGGGCGCTCCTACGAGCAGTACTTC. As protein: CASSLVTGRSYEQYF. Supplemented by reference TRBV11-2 and TRBJ2-7, the full variable domain reads EAGVAQSPRYKIIEKRQSVAFWCNPISGHATLYWYQQILGQGPKLLIQFQNNGVVDDSQLPKDRFSAERLKGVDSTLKIQPAKLEDSAVYLCASSLVTGRSYEQYFGPGTRLTVT.

The gene calls are TRBV5-1 and TRBJ2-3; D is uncertain. The CDR3 loop spans 17 amino acids. V shed 0 bases and J shed 1 base, with 15 bases lying between them. Germline V gene lookup returns CDR1 SGHRS and CDR2 YFSETQ. This CDR3 reads CASSLVSQQQGTDTQYF. CDR3 DNA: TGCGCCAGCAGCTTGGTGTCTCAGCAGCAGGGCACAGATACGCAGTATTTT.

This clone came up a few times. The genes are TRBV19 and TRBJ2-3; 8 nucleotides agree with TRBD2. Germline assignment: CDR1 LNHDA and CDR2 SQIVND (reference sequence). Trimming at V came to 3 bases and at J to 3 bases, leaving 8 bases not matched to a gene. The CDR3 runs to 16 residues. As DNA, the CDR3 is TGTGCCAGTAGTATTCAATCGGGGGGGAATACAGATACGCAGTATTTT. Translated: CASSIQSGGNTDTQYF.

The chain is built from TRBV6-5 and TRBJ1-2; the D gene is possibly TRBD1 (6 bases). The CDR3 runs to 12 residues. The ends were cut back, 3 bases at V and 13 bases at J, with 15 bases in the middle. Looked up from germline, CDR1 is MNHEY and CDR2 is SVGAGI. The CDR3 region has the DNA TGTGCCAGCAGTTATTCCGGACAGTCGATCACCTTC. Its translation: CASSYSGQSITF.

The chain is built from TRBV4-1 and TRBJ2-3; TRBD1 might be the D (5 bases). V was shortened by 2 bases and J by 3 bases, with 18 bases between the two germline ends. The V gene's germline CDR1 is MGHRA and CDR2 YSYEKL. The CDR3 runs to 17 residues. The CDR3: CASSQKTPRVPTDTQYF. The DNA of the CDR3 is TGCGCCAGCAGCCAAAAAACCCCCAGGGTTCCGACAGATACGCAGTATTTT.

This clone appeared a single time. The chain joins TRBV4-1 to TRBJ2-7, with 9 nucleotides matching TRBD1. The CDR3 is 16 amino acids. V gave up 2 bases and J gave up 2 bases; unmatched junction bases: 7. The germline V gene encodes CDR1 MGHRA and CDR2 YSYEKL. In DNA, the CDR3 is TGCGCCAGCAGCCAACTCCCGGGACAGGGTCCCTACGAGCAGTACTTC. Translated, it gives CASSQLPGQGPYEQYF.

This rearrangement joins TRBV28 to TRBJ2-2; weak D call: TRBD1 (6 bases). This CDR3 has 15 residues. The V and J ends lost 4 bases and 8 bases respectively, with 17 bases between them. CDR1 and CDR2 from the germline V gene are MDHEN and SYDVKM. The CDR3 DNA reads as TGTGCCAGCAGTTCTCCGGGACAACCCGCAGGGGAGCTGTTTTTT. Its translation: CASSSPGQPAGELFF. The full variable domain, rest sourced from reference TRBV28 and TRBJ2-2, is DVKVTQSSRYLVKRTGEKVFLECVQDMDHENMFWYRQDPGLGLRLIYFSYDVKMKEKGDIPEGYSVSREKKERFSLILESASTNQTSMYLCASSSPGQPAGELFFGEGSRLTVL.

This chain connects TRBV19 to TRBJ1-2, with 7 bases identical to TRBD1. With V trimmed by 4 bases and J by 7 bases, 9 bases remained unmatched. Germline-derived CDR1 and CDR2 are LNHDA and SQIVND (reference sequence). The CDR3 consists of 14 residues. CDR3 amino acids: CASSTDRVSSGYTF. The CDR3 DNA reads TGTGCCAGTAGTACTGACAGGGTCTCCTCTGGCTACACCTTC.